This is a list of T cell receptor beta chains from one sample in a study of beta chain features in type 1 diabetes. Only in-frame clones appear in the TCRdb table, and some are missing; sequencing was by immunoSEQ multiplex PCR. The data hold hundreds of thousands of clones, with around an eighth observed a single time. Sequencing was performed on naive CD4+ T cells from blood. Source of these receptors: a man aged 18 to 35 in good health. Both conserved end residues are part of each CDR3. Each record gives: D gene, J gene, V gene, clone size, CDR3 protein, CDR3 DNA. D genes are given only for firm matches. Clone size is not always given. Where it is, it says once, few, many or a class for expanded clones.

-,TRBJ1-3,TRBV7-3,-,CASSVTGSGNTIYF,TGTGCCAGCAGCGTGACAGGCTCTGGAAACACCATATATTTT
-,TRBJ1-2,TRBV29-1,-,CSVAHVQDGYTF,TGCAGCGTTGCACACGTACAAGATGGCTACACCTTC
TRBD1,TRBJ2-7,TRBV6-5,-,CASSYSGTGVHEQYF,TGTGCCAGCAGTTACTCTGGGACAGGTGTCCACGAGCAGTACTTC
-,TRBJ1-6,TRBV14,-,CASSHRGQPYSPLHF,TGTGCCAGCAGCCACCGTGGACAGCCGTATTCACCCCTCCACTTT
-,TRBJ1-1,TRBV25-1,-,CASTDSPNTEAFF,TGTGCCAGCACGGACAGTCCCAACACTGAAGCTTTCTTT
TRBD1,TRBJ1-2,TRBV7-9,few,CASSPGQYGYTF,TGTGCCAGCAGCCCGGGACAGTATGGCTACACCTTC
-,TRBJ1-5,TRBV9,-,CASSVGQGQPQHF,TGTGCCAGCAGCGTAGGGCAGGGACAACCCCAGCATTTT
TRBD1,TRBJ2-1,TRBV7-9,few,CASRFQRQGGTGEQFF,TGTGCCAGCAGGTTTCAGCGACAGGGGGGGACCGGTGAGCAGTTCTTC
-,TRBJ2-1,TRBV2,few,CASSSRPYNEQFF,TGTGCCAGCAGTAGCAGGCCTTACAATGAGCAGTTCTTC
-,TRBJ2-7,TRBV11-2,few,CASSLDRTFLHEQYF,TGTGCCAGCAGCTTAGATCGGACATTCCTTCACGAGCAGTACTTC
TRBD1,TRBJ1-5,TRBV30,-,CAWTRGQGPQHF,TGTGCCTGGACGAGGGGGCAGGGGCCCCAGCATTTT
TRBD2,TRBJ2-1,TRBV7-3,-,CASSLTPSGVSGIRYNEQFF,TGTGCCAGCAGCCTCACCCCCTCAGGGGTTAGCGGGATTCGTTACAATGAGCAGTTCTTC